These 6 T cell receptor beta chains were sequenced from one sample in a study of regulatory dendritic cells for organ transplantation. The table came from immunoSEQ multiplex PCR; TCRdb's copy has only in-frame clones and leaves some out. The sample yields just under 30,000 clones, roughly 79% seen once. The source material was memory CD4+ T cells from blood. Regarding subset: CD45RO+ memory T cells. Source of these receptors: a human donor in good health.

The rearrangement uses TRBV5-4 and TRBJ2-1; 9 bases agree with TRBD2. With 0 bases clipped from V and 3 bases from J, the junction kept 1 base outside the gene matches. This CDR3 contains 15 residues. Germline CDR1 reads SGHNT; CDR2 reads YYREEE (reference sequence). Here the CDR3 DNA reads TGTGCCAGCAGCTTGGGCGGGGGGGACTACAATGAGCAGTTCTTC. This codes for CASSLGGGDYNEQFF.

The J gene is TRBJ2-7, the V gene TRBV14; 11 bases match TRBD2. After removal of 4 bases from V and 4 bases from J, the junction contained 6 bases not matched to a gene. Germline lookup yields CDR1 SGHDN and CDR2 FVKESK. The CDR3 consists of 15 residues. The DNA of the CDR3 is TGTGCCAGCAGCCGCCTACTAGCGGGGGCTTACGAGCAGTACTTC. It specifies CASSRLLAGAYEQYF. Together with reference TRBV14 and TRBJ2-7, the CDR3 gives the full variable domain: EAGVTQFPSHSVIEKGQTVTLRCDPISGHDNLYWYRRVMGKEIKFLLHFVKESKQDESGMPNNRFLAERTGGTYSTLKVQPAELEDSGVYFCASSRLLAGAYEQYFGPGTRLTVT.

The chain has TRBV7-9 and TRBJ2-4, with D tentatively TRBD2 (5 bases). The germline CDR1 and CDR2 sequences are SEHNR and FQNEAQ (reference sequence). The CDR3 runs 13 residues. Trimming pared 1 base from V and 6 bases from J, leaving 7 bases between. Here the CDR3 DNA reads TGTGCCAGCAGCTTAGACGGAGGAAACATTCAGTACTTC. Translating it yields CASSLDGGNIQYF.

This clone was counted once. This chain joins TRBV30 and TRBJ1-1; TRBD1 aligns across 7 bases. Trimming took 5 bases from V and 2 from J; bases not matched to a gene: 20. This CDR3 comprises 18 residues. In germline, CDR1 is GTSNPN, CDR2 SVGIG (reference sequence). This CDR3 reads CAWGKTEGQTLINTEAFF. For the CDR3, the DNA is TGTGCCTGGGGGAAAACCGAGGGACAGACGCTGATCAACACTGAAGCTTTCTTT.

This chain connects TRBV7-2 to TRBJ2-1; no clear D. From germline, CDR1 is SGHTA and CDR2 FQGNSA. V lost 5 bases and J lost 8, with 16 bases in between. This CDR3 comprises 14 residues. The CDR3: CASSLSHSAHEQFF. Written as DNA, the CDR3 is TGTGCCAGCAGCCTGTCACACTCGGCCCATGAGCAGTTCTTC.

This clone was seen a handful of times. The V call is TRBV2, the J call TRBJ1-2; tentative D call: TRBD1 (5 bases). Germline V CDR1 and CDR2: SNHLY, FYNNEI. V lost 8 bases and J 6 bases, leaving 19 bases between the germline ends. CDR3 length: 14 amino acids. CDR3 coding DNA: TGTGCCAGCGAAAACAGGCTTCAAGCCCATGGCTACACCTTC. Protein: CASENRLQAHGYTF.